The next 18 T cell receptor beta chains were all read from a single sample in a study of Ad26.COV2.S vaccination and SARS-CoV-2 variants. TCRdb's copy holds only in-frame clones and misses some; the assay was immunoSEQ multiplex PCR. The sample includes around 250,000 clones, around 87% of them seen just once. Specified treatment: roughly 18 received Ad26.COV2.S at low or high dose, single or two shots; 5 received placebo; per-sample allocation not given. Day 63 following the first vaccine or placebo injection was when the samples were taken. The sample here was peripheral blood, taken in a trial of Ad26.COV2.S vaccine versus placebo. The origin of the receptors is a person aged 18-60 years who received the Ad26.COV2.S COVID-19 vaccine or a placebo.

The rearrangement uses TRBV7-9 and TRBJ2-7; TRBD1 matches 9 bases. With 5 bases clipped from V and 1 base from J, the junction kept 15 bases outside the gene matches. This CDR3 is built from 18 residues. Germline loops: CDR1 SEHNR, CDR2 FQNEAQ (reference sequence). The CDR3 DNA reads TGTGCCAGCAGCGCCCCGGGACAGGGCCCGAGGGATTCCTACGAGCAGTACTTC. Residues: CASSAPGQGPRDSYEQYF.

V is TRBV30 and J is TRBJ1-6; TRBD1 matches at 7 bases. The CDR3 totals 15 residues. Looked up from germline, CDR1 is GTSNPN and CDR2 is SVGIG (reference sequence). V gave up 3 bases and J gave up 0 bases; unmatched junction bases: 2. The CDR3 loop reads CAWRDRSSYNSPLHF. The DNA for the CDR3 is TGTGCCTGGAGGGACAGGAGCTCCTATAATTCACCCCTCCACTTT.

The rearrangement joins TRBV6-7 to TRBJ1-2; perhaps TRBD1 as D (6 bases). TRBV6-7 is an open reading frame, and its role is uncertain. Trimming removed 0 bases from V and 6 bases from J, with 11 bases in between. The CDR3 runs 14 residues. CDR3 nucleotides: TGTGCCAGCAGTTACTCGGACAGACTTGATGGCTACACCTTC. Translated, it gives CASSYSDRLDGYTF.

This chain joins TRBV20-1 and TRBJ2-7; D call uncertain. The CDR3 is 11 amino acids. Between the trimmed V and J ends, which lost 3 bases and 6 bases, there was a span of 9 bases. The V gene's germline CDR1 is DFQATT and CDR2 SNEGSKA (reference sequence). CDR3 bases: TGCAGTGCTAGTCGTCTAGGCGAGCAGTACTTC. Translation gives CSASRLGEQYF.

The chain carries TRBV5-1 and TRBJ2-7; the match to TRBD2 covers 8 bases. This CDR3 has 15 residues. V lost 4 bases to trimming and J lost 5 bases; unmatched junction nucleotides: 11. The germline V gene has CDR1 SGHRS and CDR2 YFSETQ. The CDR3 loop reads CASSIQSGRVDEQYF. The CDR3 coding sequence is TGCGCCAGCAGCATTCAGAGCGGGAGAGTTGACGAGCAGTACTTC.

V is TRBV4-2 and J is TRBJ2-7; TRBD1 agrees at 9 bases. Germline V lookup: CDR1 LGHNA, CDR2 YNFKEQ. The CDR3 extends over 15 amino acids. J lost 1 base, V lost 3 bases, and 4 bases had no gene match. The CDR3 DNA is TGTGCCAGCAGCCAGGGGACAGGGTGGTCCTACGAGCAGTACTTC. Residues: CASSQGTGWSYEQYF.

This chain joins TRBV6-2 or TRBV6-3 and TRBJ1-5; D is possibly TRBD1 (5 bases). Germline CDR1 reads MNHEY; CDR2 reads SVGEGT. CDR3 length: 20 residues. V was clipped by 3 bases and J by 1 base, with 25 bases between them. The CDR3 is CASSYLLKGTWIGSNQPQHF. The DNA for the CDR3 is TGTGCCAGCAGTTATTTATTGAAGGGGACGTGGATAGGGAGCAATCAGCCCCAGCATTTT.

The V and J genes are TRBV9 and TRBJ1-2; 7 positions agree with TRBD1. V dropped 0 bases and J dropped 1; count of bases not matched to a gene: 6. The CDR3 totals 16 residues. Per germline, CDR1 SGDLS and CDR2 YYNGEE. This CDR3 reads CASSVGTGVLNYGYTF. CDR3 coding DNA: TGTGCCAGCAGCGTAGGCACAGGGGTCCTTAACTATGGCTACACCTTC.

Only one count was recorded for this clone. The V and J genes are TRBV6-5 and TRBJ1-1, with D unclear. Trimming shortened V by 8 bases and J by 6 bases, and 10 bases separated the two germline ends. Germline V lookup: CDR1 MNHEY, CDR2 SVGAGI. The CDR3 has 11 amino acids. CDR3: CASWTAAEAFF. CDR3 coding DNA: TGTGCCAGCTGGACGGCGGCTGAAGCTTTCTTT.

The CDR3 spells CASSLGGTGGVAFF. CDR3 nucleotide sequence: TGTGCCAGCAGCTTGGGAGGGACAGGGGGCGTAGCTTTCTTT. The chain joins TRBV5-4 to TRBJ1-1; 12 positions agree with TRBD1. The CDR3 extends over 14 amino acids. CDR1 and CDR2 (germline): SGHNT, YYREEE (reference sequence). Germline trimming cut 0 bases from V and 10 bases from J; bases unmatched to any gene: 4. The whole variable domain, remainder taken from reference TRBV5-4 and TRBJ1-1, is ETGVTQSPTHLIKTRGQQVTLRCSSQSGHNTVSWYQQALGQGPQFIFQYYREEENGRGNFPPRFSGLQFPNYSSELNVNALELDDSALYLCASSLGGTGGVAFFGQGTRLTVV.

This sequence joins TRBV6-2 or TRBV6-3 and TRBJ2-7; D unresolved. V was clipped by 6 bases and J by 0 bases, with 15 bases between them. Germline CDR1 is MNHEY and CDR2 is SVGEGT. The CDR3 is made up of 15 amino acids. The CDR3 loop reads CASSDPVGNSYEQYF. The CDR3, as DNA: TGTGCCAGCAGCGATCCAGTGGGGAACTCCTACGAGCAGTACTTC.

CDR3: CASNRGARDTQYF. The CDR3 nucleotides are TGCGCCAGCAACCGGGGGGCTAGAGATACGCAGTATTTT. This rearrangement joins TRBV10-1 to TRBJ2-3, with a weak D call TRBD2 (7 bases). This CDR3 has 13 amino acids. V dropped 7 bases and J dropped 5 bases, with 13 bases sitting between them. CDR1 and CDR2 (germline): WNHNN, SYGVQD (reference sequence).

Of note for this clone: Other DNA sequences from this sample encode an identical CDR3 as well. This chain links TRBV12-3 or TRBV12-4 with TRBJ1-2, with D uncertain. This CDR3 has 12 residues. V was cut by 5 bases and J by 4 bases, with 8 bases left in between. The CDR3 sequence: CASSLNSYGYTF. The CDR3 DNA sequence: TGTGCCAGCAGTCTGAACAGCTATGGCTACACCTTC.

V gene TRBV18 combines with J gene TRBJ2-3; 11 bases align to TRBD2. V shed 2 bases, J shed 4 bases, and the junction held 5 bases outside the gene matches. The CDR3 sequence is 16 residues long. Germline-derived CDR1 and CDR2 are KGHSH and LQKENI. For the CDR3, the DNA is TGTGCCAGCTCACCAACCCTAGCGGGAGGCCCAGATACGCAGTATTTT. Protein: CASSPTLAGGPDTQYF.

The gene calls are TRBV6-6 and TRBJ1-1; D is perhaps TRBD1 (5 bases). The V end lost 2 bases, the J end lost 1 base, and 11 bases lay between the germline ends. CDR1 and CDR2 from the germline V gene are MNHNY and SVGAGI (reference sequence). The length of the CDR3 is 15 residues. CDR3: CASSYAGDPNTEAFF. The CDR3 DNA follows: TGTGCCAGCAGTTACGCTGGGGACCCGAACACTGAAGCTTTCTTT.

This clone was seen only once. The V and J genes are TRBV7-2 and TRBJ1-2; 12 bases align to TRBD1. Germline loops: CDR1 SGHTA, CDR2 FQGNSA. V trimming: 7 bases; J trimming: 4 bases; junction bases outside the gene matches: 10. The CDR3 loop spans 16 amino acids. The CDR3: CASTPQGTGGVYGYTF. Here the CDR3 DNA reads TGTGCCAGCACCCCGCAGGGGACAGGGGGCGTCTATGGCTACACCTTC.

The V and J genes are TRBV5-1 and TRBJ2-1, with a weak D call TRBD2 (5 bases). Germline CDR1 reads SGHRS; CDR2 reads YFSETQ. This CDR3 spans 13 amino acids. The V and J ends lost 0 bases and 8 bases respectively, with 9 bases between them. The CDR3 region has the DNA TGCGCCAGCAGCTTGGCCCTGGAGGATGAGCAGTTCTTC. Translated, it gives CASSLALEDEQFF.

The chain is built from TRBV10-3 and TRBJ2-7, with D possibly being TRBD2 (6 bases). This CDR3 has 17 residues. Germline loops: CDR1 ENHRY, CDR2 SYGVKD. The V end was cut by 0 bases, the J end by 3 bases, with 18 bases between. The CDR3 nucleotides read TGTGCCATCAGTGAGTCGATAATCGGTAGCGGCCTCTACGAGCAGTACTTC. Residues: CAISESIIGSGLYEQYF.